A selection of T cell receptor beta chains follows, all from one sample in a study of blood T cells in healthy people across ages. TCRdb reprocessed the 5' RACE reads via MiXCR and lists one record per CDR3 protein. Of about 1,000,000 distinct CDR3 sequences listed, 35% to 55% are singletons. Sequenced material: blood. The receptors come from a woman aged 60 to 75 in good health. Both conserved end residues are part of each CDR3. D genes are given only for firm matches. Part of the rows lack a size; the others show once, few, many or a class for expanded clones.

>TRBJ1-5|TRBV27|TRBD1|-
TGTGCCAGCCCTACCCACAGGGGGCACGATCAGCCCCAGCATTTT
CASPTHRGHDQPQHF
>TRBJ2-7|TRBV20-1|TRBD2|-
TGCAGTGCCGGGGAAGCGGGAGGGGCCTACGAGCAGTACTTC
CSAGEAGGAYEQYF
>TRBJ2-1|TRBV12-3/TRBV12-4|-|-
TGTGCCAGCATGCGGGATACTACAAGCGAGCAGTTCTTC
CASMRDTTSEQFF
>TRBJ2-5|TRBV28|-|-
TGTGCCAGCAGTTCCGGCGGAAAAGAGACCCAGTACTTC
CASSSGGKETQYF
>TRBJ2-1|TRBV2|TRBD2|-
TGTGCCAGCAGTGTTGGGAGAAGCGGGAGGGACAATGAGCAGTTCTTC
CASSVGRSGRDNEQFF
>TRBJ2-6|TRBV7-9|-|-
TGTGCCAGCACCCCCAAGTTTGGCTCTGGGGCCAACGTCCTGACTTTC
CASTPKFGSGANVLTF
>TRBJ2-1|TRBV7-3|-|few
TGTGCCAGCAGCTCTAAAGCGGATTCCTACAATGAGCAGTTCTTC
CASSSKADSYNEQFF
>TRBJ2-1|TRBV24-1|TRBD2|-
TGTGCCACCAGTGAAGGACTAGCGGGAGGAGGTCGACAGTTCTTC
CATSEGLAGGGRQFF
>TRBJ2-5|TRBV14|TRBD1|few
TGTGCCAGCAGCCATATACCGGGACAGGGTTCGTGGAGAGAGACCCAGTACTTC
CASSHIPGQGSWRETQYF
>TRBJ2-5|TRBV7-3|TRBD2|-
TGTGCCAGCAGCTTAAAACCGGGACTATTTCAAGAGACCCAGTACTTC
CASSLKPGLFQETQYF
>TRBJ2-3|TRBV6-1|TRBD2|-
TGTGCCAGCAGTGAAAGACTAGCGGGAGGGTTGTACGTAGATACGCAGTATTTT
CASSERLAGGLYVDTQYF